Following are 9 T cell receptor beta chains from one sample sequenced in a study of cytomegalovirus exposure and HLA in healthy donors (dated by TCRdb to about 2017). Library prep was done by the immunoSEQ multiplex PCR assay. For the multiplex PCR, a mixture combining 60 forward primers for TCR Vbeta segments and 13 reverse primers for TCR Jbeta segments was used. Sourced from immuneACCESS, this table was stored by TCRdb with only in-frame sequences that have V and J called. A share of the clones is absent; for the studies checked, an unresolved V gene accounts for under half, and the remainder has no known explanation. A total of fewer than 150,000 clones appear in this sample, 65% to 85% of them only once. The ten largest clonotypes hold 0.2% to 0.25% of the sample. Sequencing was done on a sample of PBMCs. All receptors come from a man aged 50 to 59 in good health and CMV-seronegative.

The chain couples TRBV9 to TRBJ2-1; TRBD1 is a possible D gene (6 bases). Germline V CDR1 and CDR2: SGDLS, YYNGEE. This CDR3 is built from 16 residues. V was trimmed by 3 bases and J by 4 bases, leaving 17 bases between them. This CDR3 is CASSETLGAEYNEQFF. The CDR3 DNA sequence: TGTGCCAGCAGCGAAACCCTGGGGGCGGAGTACAATGAGCAGTTCTTC. The full variable domain, completed using reference TRBV9 and TRBJ2-1, is DSGVTQTPKHLITATGQRVTLRCSPRSGDLSVYWYQQSLDQGLQFLIQYYNGEERAKGNILERFSAQQFPDLHSELNLSSLELGDSALYFCASSETLGAEYNEQFFGPGTRLTVL.

The rearrangement links TRBV7-8 to TRBJ2-1; D is perhaps TRBD1 (5 bases). Per germline, CDR1 SGHVS and CDR2 FQNEAQ. Trimming stripped 2 bases from V and 6 bases from J, with 14 bases between. CDR3 length equals 15 residues. The CDR3 bases are TGTGCCAGCAGCTTACCAGGACAAGCACCCAATGAGCAGTTCTTC. Encoded protein: CASSLPGQAPNEQFF.

The CDR3 DNA is TGTGCCAGCAGTTCCCAGGGACTAGCCTTTCCCTACGAGCAGTACTTC. It translates to CASSSQGLAFPYEQYF. The chain links TRBV28 to TRBJ2-7; 9 bases line up with TRBD2. J lost 2 bases, V lost 4 bases, and 9 bases had no gene match. CDR1 is MDHEN, CDR2 SYDVKM, per germline. This CDR3 has 16 residues. The full variable domain, in which reference TRBV28 and TRBJ2-7 provide the parts outside the CDR3, is DVKVTQSSRYLVKRTGEKVFLECVQDMDHENMFWYRQDPGLGLRLIYFSYDVKMKEKGDIPEGYSVSREKKERFSLILESASTNQTSMYLCASSSQGLAFPYEQYFGPGTRLTVT.

The chain links TRBV30 to TRBJ2-5; 12 bases map to TRBD2. V trimming: 7 bases; J trimming: 2 bases; junction bases outside the gene matches: 5. This CDR3 is built from 14 residues. Germline CDR1 GTSNPN, CDR2 SVGIG (reference sequence). CDR3 amino acids: CAFTSGGRQETQYF. The CDR3 DNA sequence: TGTGCCTTTACTAGCGGGGGGAGACAAGAGACCCAGTACTTC.

The chain recombines TRBV7-6 with TRBJ2-7, with TRBD1 matching 7 bases. The germline gives CDR1 SGHVS, CDR2 FNYEAQ. There are 14 residues in the CDR3. Unmatched junction bases numbered 7, after V lost 5 bases and J lost 3 bases. CDR3 loop: CASSERQGDYEQYF. CDR3 in DNA: TGTGCCAGCAGCGAAAGACAGGGAGACTACGAGCAGTACTTC.

For this clone: The germline gene is not matched at one end of the junction; a read error may be the cause. V gene TRBV7-8 combines with J gene TRBJ1-5; TRBD1 matches 11 bases. The CDR3 loop spans 15 amino acids. Germline loops: CDR1 SGHVS, CDR2 FQNEAQ. The CDR3 nucleotides read TGTGCCAGCAGCATAGCCGGGACAGGGGGTCAGCCCCAGCATTTT. Translation gives CASSIAGTGGQPQHF.

A few counts support this clone. The genes are TRBV6-5 and TRBJ1-5; TRBD1 is a possible D gene (6 bases). From germline, CDR1 is MNHEY and CDR2 SVGAGI. The CDR3 is 13 amino acids. Trimming left V 2 bases short and J 6 bases short, with 8 bases between. CDR3 DNA sequence: TGTGCCAGCAGTTACCAGGGGCGTCAGCCCCAGCATTTT. It codes for CASSYQGRQPQHF.

In the case of this clone: One end of the junction is discordant with germline, which a read error may explain. This chain links TRBV5-4 with TRBJ1-3, with 11 bases lining up with TRBD1. The germline CDR1 and CDR2 sequences are SGHNT and YYREEE (reference sequence). This CDR3 is built from 13 residues. The CDR3 spells CASGTGGGNTIYF. The DNA of the CDR3 is TGTGCCAGCGGGACAGGGGGAGGAAATACCATATATTTT.

The genes are TRBV14 and TRBJ2-7; the match to TRBD1 covers 9 bases. CDR3 length: 16 amino acids. CDR1 is SGHDN and CDR2 is FVKESK in the germline V gene. The ends lost 1 base at V and 4 bases at J; junction bases unmatched: 8. CDR3 in DNA: TGTGCCAGCAGCCAAGTTTTCGGGACAGGGCCATACGAGCAGTACTTC. This codes for CASSQVFGTGPYEQYF.